This record covers a single T cell receptor beta chain. Its antigen is currently unknown. This entry belongs to a study of cytomegalovirus exposure and HLA in healthy donors. Findings and caveats of the study: In a later analysis, V- and J-gene trimming of beta chains associated with a DCLRE1C missense variant, replicated independently. Cytomegalovirus-associated status was assigned to 150 to 200 TCR beta chains.

V was pared by 5 bases and J by 7 bases, with 14 bases between. CDR1 and CDR2 (germline): LNHDA, SQIVND (reference sequence). This CDR3 is 13 amino acids long. Researchers ran the PCR with 60 Vbeta and 13 Jbeta primers. The table came from immunoSEQ multiplex PCR; TCRdb's copy has only in-frame clones and leaves some out. Counted here are approximately 190,000 clones, 82% occurring once; the ten biggest clones make up 1.5% to 2%. The sequenced sample was PBMCs. The TCR sequence derives from a woman aged 18-30 years in good health and CMV-seronegative. The V gene is TRBV19, the J gene TRBJ1-2; D is possibly TRBD1 (6 bases). Here the CDR3 DNA reads TGTGCCAGTAGTCCTCCAGGGGCTGGTGGCTACACCTTC. It is translated as CASSPPGAGGYTF. Full variable domain (missing parts from reference TRBV19 and TRBJ1-2): DGGITQSPKYLFRKEGQNVTLSCEQNLNHDAMYWYRQDPGQGLRLIYYSQIVNDFQKGDIAEGYSVSREKKESFPLTVTSAQKNPTAFYLCASSPPGAGGYTFGSGTRLTVV.